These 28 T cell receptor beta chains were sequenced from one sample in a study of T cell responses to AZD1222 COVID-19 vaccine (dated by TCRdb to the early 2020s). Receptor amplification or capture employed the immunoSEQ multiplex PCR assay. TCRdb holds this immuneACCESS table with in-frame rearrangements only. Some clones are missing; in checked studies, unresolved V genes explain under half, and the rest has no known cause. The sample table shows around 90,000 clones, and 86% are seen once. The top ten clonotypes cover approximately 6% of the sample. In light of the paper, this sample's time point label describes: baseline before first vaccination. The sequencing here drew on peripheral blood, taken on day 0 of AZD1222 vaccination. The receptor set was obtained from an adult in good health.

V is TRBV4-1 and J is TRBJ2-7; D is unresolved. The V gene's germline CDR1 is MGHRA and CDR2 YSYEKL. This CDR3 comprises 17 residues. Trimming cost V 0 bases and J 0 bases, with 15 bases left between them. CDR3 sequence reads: CASSQDQIQRNSYEQYF. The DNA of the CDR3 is TGCGCCAGCAGCCAAGATCAAATACAGAGAAACTCCTACGAGCAGTACTTC.

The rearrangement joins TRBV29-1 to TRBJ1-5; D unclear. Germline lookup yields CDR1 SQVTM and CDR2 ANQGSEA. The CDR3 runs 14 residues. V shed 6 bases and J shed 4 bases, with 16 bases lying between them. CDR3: CSVAVEDRNQPQHF. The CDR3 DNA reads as TGCAGCGTCGCCGTGGAAGACCGGAATCAGCCCCAGCATTTT.

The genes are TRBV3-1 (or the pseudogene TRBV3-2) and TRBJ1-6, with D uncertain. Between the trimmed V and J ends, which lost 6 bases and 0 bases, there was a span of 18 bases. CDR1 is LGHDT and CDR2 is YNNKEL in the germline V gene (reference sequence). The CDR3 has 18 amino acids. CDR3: CASSPARIAGSYNSPLHF. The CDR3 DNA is TGTGCCAGCAGTCCTGCGAGAATAGCAGGCTCCTATAATTCACCCCTCCACTTT.

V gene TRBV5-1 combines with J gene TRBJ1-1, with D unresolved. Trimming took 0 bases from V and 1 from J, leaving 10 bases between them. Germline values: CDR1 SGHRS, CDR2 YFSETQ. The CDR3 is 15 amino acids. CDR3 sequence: CASSLAMAANTEAFF. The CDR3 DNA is TGCGCCAGCAGCTTGGCCATGGCAGCGAACACTGAAGCTTTCTTT.

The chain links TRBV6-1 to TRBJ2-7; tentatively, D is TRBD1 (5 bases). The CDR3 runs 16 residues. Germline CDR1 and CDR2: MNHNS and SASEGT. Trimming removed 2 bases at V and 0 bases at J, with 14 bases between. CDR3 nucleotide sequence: TGTGCCAGCAGTGAAATGATGGGCGACAGCTCCTACGAGCAGTACTTC. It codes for CASSEMMGDSSYEQYF.

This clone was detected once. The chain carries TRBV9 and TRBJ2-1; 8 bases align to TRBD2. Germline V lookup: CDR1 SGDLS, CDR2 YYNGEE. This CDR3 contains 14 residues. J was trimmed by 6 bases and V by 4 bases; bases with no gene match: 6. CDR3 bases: TGTGCCAGCAGCCCGGGACTAGTCAGCAATGAGCAGTTCTTC. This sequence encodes CASSPGLVSNEQFF. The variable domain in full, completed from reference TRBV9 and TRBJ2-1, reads DSGVTQTPKHLITATGQRVTLRCSPRSGDLSVYWYQQSLDQGLQFLIQYYNGEERAKGNILERFSAQQFPDLHSELNLSSLELGDSALYFCASSPGLVSNEQFFGPGTRLTVL.

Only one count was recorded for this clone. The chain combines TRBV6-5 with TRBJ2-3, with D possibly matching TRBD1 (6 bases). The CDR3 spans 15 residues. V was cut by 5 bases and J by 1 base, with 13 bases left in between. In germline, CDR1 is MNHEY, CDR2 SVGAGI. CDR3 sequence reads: CASSQGILGTDTQYF. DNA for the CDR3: TGTGCCAGCAGTCAGGGGATCCTAGGCACAGATACGCAGTATTTT.

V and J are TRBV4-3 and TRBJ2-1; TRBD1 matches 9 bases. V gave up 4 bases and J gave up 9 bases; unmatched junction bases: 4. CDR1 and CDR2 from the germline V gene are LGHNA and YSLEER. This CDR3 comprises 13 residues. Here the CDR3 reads CASSPGTGTEQFF. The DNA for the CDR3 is TGCGCCAGCAGCCCAGGGACAGGGACTGAGCAGTTCTTC.

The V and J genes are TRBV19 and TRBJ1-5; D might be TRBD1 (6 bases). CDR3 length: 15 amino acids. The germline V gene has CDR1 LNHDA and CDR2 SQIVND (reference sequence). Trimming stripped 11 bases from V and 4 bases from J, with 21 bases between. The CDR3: CAPRATHRENQPQHF. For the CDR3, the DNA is TGTGCCCCGAGGGCCACCCACAGGGAGAATCAGCCCCAGCATTTT.

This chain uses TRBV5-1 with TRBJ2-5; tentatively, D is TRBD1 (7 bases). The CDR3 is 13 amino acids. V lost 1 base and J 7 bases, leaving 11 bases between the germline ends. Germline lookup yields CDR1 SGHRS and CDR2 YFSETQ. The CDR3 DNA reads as TGCGCCAGCAGCTTGCAGGGGGAGGTGACCCAGTACTTC. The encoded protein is CASSLQGEVTQYF.

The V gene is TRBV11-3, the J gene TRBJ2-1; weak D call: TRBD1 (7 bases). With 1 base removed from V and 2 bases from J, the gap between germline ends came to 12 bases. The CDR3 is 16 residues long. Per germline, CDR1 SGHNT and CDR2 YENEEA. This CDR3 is CASSLAAGTAYNEQFF. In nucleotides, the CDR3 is TGTGCCAGCAGCTTAGCGGCGGGGACAGCCTACAATGAGCAGTTCTTC. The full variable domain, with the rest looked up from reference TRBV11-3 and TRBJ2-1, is EAGVVQSPRYKIIEKKQPVAFWCNPISGHNTLYWYLQNLGQGPELLIRYENEEAVDDSQLPKDRFSAERLKGVDSTLKIQPAELGDSAVYLCASSLAAGTAYNEQFFGPGTRLTVL.

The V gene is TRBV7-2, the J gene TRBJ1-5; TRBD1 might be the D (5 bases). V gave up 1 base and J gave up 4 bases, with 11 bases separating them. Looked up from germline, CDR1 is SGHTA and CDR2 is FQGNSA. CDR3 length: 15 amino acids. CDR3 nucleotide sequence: TGTGCCAGCAGCTTAGGGGACTTCGTTAATCAGCCCCAGCATTTT. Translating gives CASSLGDFVNQPQHF.

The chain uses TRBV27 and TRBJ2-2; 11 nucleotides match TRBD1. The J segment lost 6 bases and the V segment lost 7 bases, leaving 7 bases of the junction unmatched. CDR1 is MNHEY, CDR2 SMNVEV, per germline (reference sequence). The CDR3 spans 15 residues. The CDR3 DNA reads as TGTGCCAGCAACAGAAGGACAGGGGGCCCCGGGGAGCTGTTTTTT. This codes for CASNRRTGGPGELFF.

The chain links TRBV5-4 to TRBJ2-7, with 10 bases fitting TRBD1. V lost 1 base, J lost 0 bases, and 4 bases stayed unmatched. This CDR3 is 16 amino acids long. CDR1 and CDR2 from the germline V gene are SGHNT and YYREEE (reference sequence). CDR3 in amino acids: CASSLRGQGTSYEQYF. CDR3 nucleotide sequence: TGTGCCAGCAGCTTGCGGGGACAGGGGACCTCCTACGAGCAGTACTTC. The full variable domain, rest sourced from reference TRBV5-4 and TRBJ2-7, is ETGVTQSPTHLIKTRGQQVTLRCSSQSGHNTVSWYQQALGQGPQFIFQYYREEENGRGNFPPRFSGLQFPNYSSELNVNALELDDSALYLCASSLRGQGTSYEQYFGPGTRLTVT.

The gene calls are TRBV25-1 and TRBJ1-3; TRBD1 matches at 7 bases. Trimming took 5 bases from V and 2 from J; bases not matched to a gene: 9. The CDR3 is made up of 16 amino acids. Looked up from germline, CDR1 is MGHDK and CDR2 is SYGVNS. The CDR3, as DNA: TGTGCCAGCAGTCCACCGGGACAGATCACTGGAAACACCATATATTTT. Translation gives CASSPPGQITGNTIYF.

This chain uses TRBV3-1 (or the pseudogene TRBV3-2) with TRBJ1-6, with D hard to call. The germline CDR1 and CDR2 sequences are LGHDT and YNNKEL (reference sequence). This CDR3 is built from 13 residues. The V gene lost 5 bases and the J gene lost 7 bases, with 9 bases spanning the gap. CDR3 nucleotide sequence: TGTGCCAGCAGCGACCGAGCCAATTCACCCCTCCACTTT. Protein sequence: CASSDRANSPLHF.

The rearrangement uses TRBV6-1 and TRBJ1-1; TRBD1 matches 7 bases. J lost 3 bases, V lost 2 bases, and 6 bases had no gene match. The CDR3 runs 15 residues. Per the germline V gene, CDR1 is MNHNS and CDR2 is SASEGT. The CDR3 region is CASSEQGRGHTEAFF. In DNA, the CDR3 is TGTGCCAGCAGTGAACAGGGGAGGGGGCACACTGAAGCTTTCTTT.

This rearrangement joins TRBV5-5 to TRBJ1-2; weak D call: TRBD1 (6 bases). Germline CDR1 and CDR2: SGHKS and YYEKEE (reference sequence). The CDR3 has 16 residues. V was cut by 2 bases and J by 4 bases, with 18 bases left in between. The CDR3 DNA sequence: TGTGCCAGCAGCTTTCAGGGGTCGCTCGCCTTCTATGGCTACACCTTC. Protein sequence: CASSFQGSLAFYGYTF. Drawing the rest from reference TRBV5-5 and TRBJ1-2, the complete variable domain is DAGVTQSPTHLIKTRGQQVTLRCSPISGHKSVSWYQQVLGQGPQFIFQYYEKEERGRGNFPDRFSARQFPNYSSELNVNALLLGDSALYLCASSFQGSLAFYGYTFGSGTRLTVV.

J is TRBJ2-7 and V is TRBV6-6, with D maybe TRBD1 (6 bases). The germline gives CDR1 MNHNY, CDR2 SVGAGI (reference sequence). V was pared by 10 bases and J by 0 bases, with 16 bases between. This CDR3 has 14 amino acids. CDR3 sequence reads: CATGGLTDSYEQYF. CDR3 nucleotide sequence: TGTGCCACTGGGGGCCTGACAGACTCCTACGAGCAGTACTTC.

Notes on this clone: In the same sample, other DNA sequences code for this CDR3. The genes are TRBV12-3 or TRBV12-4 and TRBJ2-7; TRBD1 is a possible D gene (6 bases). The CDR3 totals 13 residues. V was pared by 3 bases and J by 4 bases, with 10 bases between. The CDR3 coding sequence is TGTGCCAGCAGTTTGGGTCAGGGGTACGAGCAGTACTTC. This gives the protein CASSLGQGYEQYF.

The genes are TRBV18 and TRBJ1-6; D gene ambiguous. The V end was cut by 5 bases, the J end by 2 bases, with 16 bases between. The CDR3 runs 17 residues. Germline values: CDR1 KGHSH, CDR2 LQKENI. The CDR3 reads CASSSETLAAYNSPLHF. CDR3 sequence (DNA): TGTGCCAGCTCAAGCGAGACTCTGGCGGCCTATAATTCACCCCTCCACTTT.

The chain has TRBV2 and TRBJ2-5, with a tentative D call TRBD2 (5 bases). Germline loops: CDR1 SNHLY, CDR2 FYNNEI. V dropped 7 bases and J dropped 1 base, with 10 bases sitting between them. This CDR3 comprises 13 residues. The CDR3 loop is CASNEGGQETQYF. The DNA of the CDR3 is TGTGCCAGCAATGAGGGCGGCCAAGAGACCCAGTACTTC.

As DNA, the CDR3 is TGTGCCAGCAGCCAGGGGGCACAGCTTGAGGGCTACACCTTC. Translating it yields CASSQGAQLEGYTF. The J gene is TRBJ1-2, the V gene TRBV3-1 (or the pseudogene TRBV3-2); D perhaps matches TRBD1 (6 bases). There are 14 residues in the CDR3. Trimming cost V 3 bases and J 8 bases, with 16 bases left between them. Germline V lookup: CDR1 LGHDT, CDR2 YNNKEL (reference sequence).

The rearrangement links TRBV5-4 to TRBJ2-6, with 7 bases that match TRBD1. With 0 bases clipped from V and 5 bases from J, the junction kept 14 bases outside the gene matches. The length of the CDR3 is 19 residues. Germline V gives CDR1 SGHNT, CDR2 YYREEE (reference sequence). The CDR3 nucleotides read TGTGCCAGCAGCTTGGGGGGCAGGACAGGACCCCTCTGGGCCAACGTCCTGACTTTC. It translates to CASSLGGRTGPLWANVLTF.

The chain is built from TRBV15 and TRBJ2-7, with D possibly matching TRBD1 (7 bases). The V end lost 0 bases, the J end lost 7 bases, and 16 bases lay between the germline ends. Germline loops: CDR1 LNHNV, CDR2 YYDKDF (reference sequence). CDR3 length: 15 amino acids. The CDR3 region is CATSRDRGTAREQYF. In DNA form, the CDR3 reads TGTGCCACCAGCAGAGATCGGGGGACAGCAAGGGAGCAGTACTTC.

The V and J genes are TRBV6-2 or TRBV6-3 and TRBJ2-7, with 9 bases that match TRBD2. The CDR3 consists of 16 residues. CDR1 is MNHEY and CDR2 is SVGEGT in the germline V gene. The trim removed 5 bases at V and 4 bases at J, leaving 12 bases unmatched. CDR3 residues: CASSTPSLAGRYEQYF. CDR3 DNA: TGTGCCAGCAGTACCCCGAGTCTAGCGGGAAGATACGAGCAGTACTTC.

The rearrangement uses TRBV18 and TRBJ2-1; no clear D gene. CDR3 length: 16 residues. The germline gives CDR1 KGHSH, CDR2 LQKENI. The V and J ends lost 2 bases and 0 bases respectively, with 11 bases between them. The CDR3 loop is CASSPRSRSSYNEQFF. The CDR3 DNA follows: TGTGCCAGCTCACCAAGGTCGCGGAGCTCCTACAATGAGCAGTTCTTC.

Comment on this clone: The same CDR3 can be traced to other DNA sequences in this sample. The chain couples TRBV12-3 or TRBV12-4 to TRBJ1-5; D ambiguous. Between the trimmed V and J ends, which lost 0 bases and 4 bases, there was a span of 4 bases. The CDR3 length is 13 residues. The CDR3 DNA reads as TGTGCCAGCAGTTTAGCAGGTAATCAGCCCCAGCATTTT. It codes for CASSLAGNQPQHF.